This T cell receptor beta chain comes out of a study of CD8 T cells in Susac syndrome. Study-level results: Susac CD8+ cells expanded clonally the most in TEMRA cells and in active patients.

CDR1 and CDR2 from the germline V gene are MNHNS and SASEGT. J was trimmed by 0 bases and V by 4 bases; bases with no gene match: 11. The CDR3 is 17 amino acids. Concerning this clonotype itself: Its antigen is undetermined.

RNA, at about 0.45 to 1 ug, was reverse transcribed with random hexamers. Across 54 Vbeta and 13 Jbeta, immunoSEQ multiplex PCR amplified TCR beta CDR3. MiXCR was run by TCRdb on the immunoSEQ multiplex PCR reads, yielding one entry per CDR3 protein. The sample comprises 95,000 to 150,000 distinct CDR3 sequences, about 93% of which are singletons, and 0.21% rests with the top ten. The TCR originated in a human donor with Susac syndrome. This rearrangement joins TRBV6-1 to TRBJ1-1, with 7 bases that match TRBD1. The sample consisted of CD8+ T cells from PBMCs. The CDR3 region has the DNA TGTGCCAGCAGTGCCCCGACAGGGCCCCCCATGAACACTGAAGCTTTCTTT. Its protein is CASSAPTGPPMNTEAFF.